This T cell receptor beta chain was identified during a study of early stage breast cancer tumors. Regarding the study as a whole: Comparing each tissue with blood distinguished tumor from normal in 14 of 16 patients. Functional markers like CD4, CD8 and FOXP3 were missed in bulk sequencing.

V was pared by 8 bases and J by 0 bases, with 6 bases of the junction left unmatched. The germline gives CDR1 SNHLY, CDR2 FYNNEI. The CDR3 runs 14 residues. Each sample had two DNA replicates, approximately 0.5 ug blood or roughly 1.6 ug tissue. The table came from immunoSEQ multiplex PCR; TCRdb's copy has only in-frame clones and leaves some out. The sample holds some 75,000 clones, roughly 84% seen once. About this clone: As yet, its antigen is unknown.

The TCR originated in a person between 60 and 70 years old with breast cancer. Sequencing input: blood. V and J are TRBV2 and TRBJ2-7; 8 bases map to TRBD1. The CDR3 sequence: CASGETGVSYEQYF. In DNA, the CDR3 is TGTGCCAGCGGAGAGACAGGGGTCTCCTACGAGCAGTACTTC.